Listed below are T cell receptor beta chains from one sample, sequenced in a study of regulatory T cells in long-lasting Graves disease. TCRdb re-derived calls from the multiplex PCR reads in MiXCR, one entry per CDR3 protein. The sample lists around 430,000 distinct CDR3 sequences; 22% were seen once. The sample in question was peripheral blood mononuclear cells (PBMCs), obtained when the disease was refractory, from a patient treated with antithyroid drugs. Source of these receptors: a female donor with Graves disease. CDR3s leave out the opening cysteine and the closing phenylalanine or tryptophan. The D gene is left open where the match is weak.

v_gene	j_gene	d_gene	len	CDR3aa
TRBV6-1	TRBJ2-2	-	13	ASNWRNLDTGELF
TRBV11-1	TRBJ1-2	-	14	ASSLDDGGLKQGYT
TRBV6-1	TRBJ1-5	TRBD1	13	ASTSGGEGNQPQH
TRBV5-1	TRBJ2-7	-	17	ASSSHGGLTTQINYEQY
TRBV24-1	TRBJ2-7	TRBD2	13	ATSDPSGGAYEQY
TRBV2	TRBJ1-5	-	12	ASSVGGSNQPQH
TRBV5-8	TRBJ1-5	-	9	ASSISEPQH
TRBV6-2/TRBV6-3	TRBJ1-5	TRBD1	12	ASSPGQGKQPQH
TRBV6-1	TRBJ2-7	TRBD2	13	ASSATSGNSYEQY
TRBV3-1	TRBJ2-3	TRBD1	11	ASTRQGADTQY
TRBV5-5	TRBJ1-1	-	16	ASSLFVISVTSNTEAF
TRBV7-2	TRBJ1-2	-	12	ASSLVTGVGGYT
TRBV7-9	TRBJ2-7	-	10	ASSGRSAEQY
TRBV7-2	TRBJ2-2	-	14	ASSSETGTNTGELF
TRBV30	TRBJ1-5	TRBD1	11	AWSVKGARAQH
TRBV2	TRBJ1-2	-	10	ASTKGNYGYT
TRBV6-5	TRBJ1-1	-	11	ASSYSGSTEAF
TRBV20-1	TRBJ1-1	-	13	SATGLPLGVTEAF
TRBV6-5	-	-	14	ASSFSPGTPDYEQY
TRBV19	TRBJ1-5	-	13	ASRRQQGSDQPQH
TRBV28	TRBJ1-1	TRBD1	14	ASSPTGDARNTEAF
TRBV7-6	TRBJ2-1	TRBD2	13	ASSRGLAAYNEQF